This TCR beta chain stems from a study of CD8+ T cells in alopecia areata (dated by TCRdb to about 2018). A note on the overall study: Treated patients were enrolled in an open-label pilot trial of oral tofacitinib at 5 to 10 mg twice daily for moderate-to-severe alopecia areata. Biopsies were taken from tofacitinib-treated patients at baseline and again at 4 and 24 weeks into treatment, and several of those patients also had a later scalp biopsy. High-throughput TCRbeta sequencing was used to examine T cell clonal expansion in alopecia areata in both the C3H/HeJ mouse model and human patients. In treated patients, disease severity was measured using the SALT score, which gives the percentage of scalp surface area affected. RNA was obtained with the PAXgene miRNA kit for fixed scalp, the miRNeasy kit for PBMCs, and the RNeasy kit for mouse skin. Human TCRbeta sequencing covered scalp tissue and sorted CD4+ and CD8+ peripheral blood T cells from patchy and totalis/universalis alopecia areata patients and healthy controls. Clonality in the scalp was compared among normal scalp (n=4), patchy alopecia areata scalp (n=8), and alopecia totalis/universalis scalp (n=8). Tofacitinib was given for 6 to 18 months, followed by 6 months of follow-up off drug to assess delayed response and recurrence. TCRbeta CDR3 regions were amplified by immunoSEQ multiplex PCR using 35 Vbeta forward and 13 Jbeta reverse primers. Study-wide findings and limitations: Unlike mouse skin, where gammadelta T cells dominate, normal human skin contains resident alphabeta T cells that get sequenced too, which complicates analysis of the scalp TCR repertoire. Compared with normal scalp, lesional scalp, particularly in alopecia totalis/universalis, had higher clonality and more expanded CD8+ clones, which suggests antigenic drive. During tofacitinib treatment, many expanded lesional clones stuck around in both scalp and blood, and this persistence may partly explain why relapse happens after treatment is stopped. Because the treated cohort was small and included a single nonresponder, larger studies are needed to assess links between baseline CD8+ expansion and response. With tofacitinib, both scalp clonality and the number of expanded CD8+ clones among the top 100 scalp clones went down significantly. TCR sequences shared between patients were less clear than in mice, possibly partly because of HLA diversity in the patient population.

This clone was seen only a few times. Its antigen is unknown. Base-call qualities are not available, and no considerably larger clone is one nucleotide away. Sample time point, as interpreted from the label and publication: 20 to 30 weeks on oral tofacitinib. Explained via the paper, the treatment or condition label denotes: oral pan-JAK inhibitor, 5-10 mg twice daily. From alopecia areata patients, peripheral blood was collected along with lesional scalp punch biopsies. PBMCs were isolated by density centrifugation and stained for CD3, CD4 and CD8, after which CD4+ and CD8+ T cells were sorted on a FACSAria. The library was produced with the immunoSEQ multiplex PCR assay. RNA was extracted from all samples and reverse transcribed into cDNA as template for TCR sequencing. First-strand cDNA was synthesized using SuperScript III with a 2:1 mix of oligo-dT and random hexamers. A synthetic immune receptor repertoire was used to gauge amplification bias, and whatever bias remained was removed computationally. The authors processed their data as follows. Raw reads were preprocessed to remove errors, and CDR3 was defined by IMGT conventions from the conserved cysteine to phenylalanine. To get clonality, Shannon entropy was normalized by log2 of the number of productive unique TCRs and the result was subtracted from 1. Scalp TCRbeta sequences were cross-referenced with sorted blood CD4 and CD8 repertoires so that the CD4 or CD8 identity of scalp clones could be inferred. TCRdb took over this immuneACCESS table, retaining in-frame rearrangements with V and J assigned. Such tables are incomplete; in checked studies, under half of the missing clones stem from an unresolved V gene, and the remainder is unexplained. V and J calls and clone size are copied from that table; D and trimming were computed from the DNA. The sample has 150,000 to 200,000 clones on record, roughly 60% of them singletons. The ten largest clonotypes hold just over 1% of the sample.

The junction carries 15 bases between V and J, which are trimmed by 7 bases and 8 bases respectively. The CDR3 contains 12 residues, cysteine and phenylalanine counted. This entry keeps only the CDR3 DNA: 36 bases, framed from base 1. The germline V gene provides CDR1 SQVTM and CDR2 ANQGSEA. Recombination linked TRBV29-1 to TRBJ1-3; too little of a D gene remains to name it. Specimen: CD4+ T cells sorted from blood, collected at week 24, from a patient treated with tofacitinib. This receptor was taken from a human donor with alopecia areata. In nucleotide form, the sequence is TGCAGCGGACTGGACGATGGGGACACCATATATTTT. Translation gives CSGLDDGDTIYF.